Sequencing of this TCR beta chain was carried out in a study of CD8 T cells in ankylosing spondylitis. General study findings and limits: A TCR beta motif of eight or nine highly homologous variants seemed to mark ankylosing spondylitis blood.

The germline gives CDR1 SGDLS, CDR2 YYNGEE. V was trimmed by 4 bases and J by 4 bases, leaving 9 bases between them. The CDR3 extends over 13 amino acids. The sample holds a few counts of this clonotype. Its antigen is not known. From the 5' RACE reads, TCRdb called clonotypes with MiXCR, one entry per CDR3 protein. Of about 340,000 distinct CDR3 sequences listed, about 15% were seen once; the top ten hold less than 1.1%. Sequencing was carried out using blood, either unsorted or a sorted T cell fraction (not recorded which). The receptor was isolated from a male donor with ankylosing spondylitis or in good health (not recorded which). The J gene is TRBJ1-3, the V gene TRBV9; D unresolved. The CDR3 here is CASSPRVGNTIYF. CDR3 in DNA: TGTGCCAGCAGCCCAAGGGTAGGAAACACCATATATTTT.